What follows are 10 T cell receptor beta chains derived from one specimen sequenced in a study of identical twins (TCRdb year 2016). Library preparation was by 5' RACE. The data were produced on an Illumina HiSeq 2000. TCRdb redid the processing of the public reads, applying fastp at Q25 and MiXCR, and retained in-frame beta chains. Rows with one shared CDR3 protein collapse into an entry with the most common genes and DNA. This sample holds more than 350,000 distinct CDR3 sequences; around 9.7% were observed only once. The ten largest make up 8% to 9.5% of the sample. The sample comprised naive T cells sorted from blood. This specimen's cell subset or site label, per the study, means: cells isolated with a human naive T-cell isolation kit. These TCRs come from a woman aged 45-65 years in good health.

This sequence joins TRBV5-5 and TRBJ1-1; D may be TRBD1 (5 bases). Per germline, CDR1 SGHKS and CDR2 YYEKEE (reference sequence). This CDR3 contains 14 residues. Trimming cost V 3 bases and J 1 base, with 10 bases left between them. CDR3 residues: CASSWTLPNTEAFF. The CDR3 DNA reads as TGTGCCAGCAGCTGGACACTACCGAACACTGAAGCTTTCTTT.

The chain couples TRBV4-1 to TRBJ1-1, with no clear D. The germline V and J ends were trimmed by 3 bases and 5 bases, with 7 bases remaining between them. Germline V lookup: CDR1 MGHRA, CDR2 YSYEKL. The CDR3 runs 12 residues. CDR3 nucleotide sequence: TGCGCCAGCAGCCACCAAAAAACTGAAGCTTTCTTT. Translation gives CASSHQKTEAFF.

V and J are TRBV4-1 and TRBJ1-5; perhaps TRBD1 as D (5 bases). Germline-derived CDR1 and CDR2 are MGHRA and YSYEKL. The CDR3 totals 15 residues. V was shortened by 1 base and J by 4 bases, with 11 bases between the two germline ends. DNA for the CDR3: TGCGCCAGCAGCCAAGGAACAGGAGAAAATCAGCCCCAGCATTTT. Translating gives CASSQGTGENQPQHF.

This rearrangement joins TRBV5-1 to TRBJ2-1; 9 bases are shared with TRBD2. CDR1 is SGHRS and CDR2 is YFSETQ in the germline V gene. The CDR3 has 14 amino acids. V dropped 3 bases and J dropped 7; count of bases not matched to a gene: 5. CDR3 loop: CASSWGSGRNEQFF. The CDR3 nucleotides read TGCGCCAGCAGCTGGGGGAGCGGGAGGAATGAGCAGTTCTTC.

This clonotype has only a few counts. The chain recombines TRBV12-3 or TRBV12-4 with TRBJ1-4; D not certain. V was shortened by 3 bases and J by 0 bases, with 11 bases between the two germline ends. This CDR3 spans 16 amino acids. The CDR3 DNA reads as TGTGCCAGCAGTTTCACGGGAAGAGCAACTAATGAAAAACTGTTTTTT. Residues: CASSFTGRATNEKLFF.

This clonotype was detected ten times or more. This chain uses TRBV5-6 with TRBJ2-2; TRBD1 matches 7 bases. The CDR3 contains 15 residues. In germline, CDR1 is SGHDT, CDR2 YYEEEE. Unmatched junction bases numbered 5, after V lost 4 bases and J lost 2 bases. In DNA form, the CDR3 reads TGTGCCAGCAGCCGACAGGGACAAAACACCGGGGAGCTGTTTTTT. Translating gives CASSRQGQNTGELFF. The full variable domain, rest sourced from reference TRBV5-6 and TRBJ2-2, is DAGVTQSPTHLIKTRGQQVTLRCSPKSGHDTVSWYQQALGQGPQFIFQYYEEEERQRGNFPDRFSGHQFPNYSSELNVNALLLGDSALYLCASSRQGQNTGELFFGEGSRLTVL.

This clonotype was detected many times. V gene TRBV21-1 combines with J gene TRBJ2-2; TRBD2 is the table's D call and was not checked against the DNA. TRBV21-1 counts as a pseudogene. CDR3 length: 20 amino acids. DNA for the CDR3: TGTGCCAGCAGCACAAGAAGGGCTAGCGGGAGGATGGGGAACACCGGGGAGCTGTTTTTT. Translated, it gives CASSTRRASGRMGNTGELFF.

This clonotype was counted only a few times. This chain connects TRBV6-2 or TRBV6-3 to TRBJ2-7; 9 nucleotides match TRBD2. Unmatched junction bases numbered 15, after V lost 6 bases and J lost 0 bases. This CDR3 contains 18 residues. The V gene's germline CDR1 is MNHEY and CDR2 SVGEGT. CDR3 DNA: TGTGCCAGCAGAACAACCCGGCTAGCGGGACACTCCTCCTACGAGCAGTACTTC. It translates to CASRTTRLAGHSSYEQYF.

This clonotype has just a few counts. This chain joins TRBV5-5 and TRBJ2-7, with D hard to call. Trimming shortened V by 1 base and J by 4 bases, and 9 bases separated the two germline ends. This CDR3 has 13 amino acids. From germline, CDR1 is SGHKS and CDR2 YYEKEE (reference sequence). The CDR3 region is CASSLSVFYEQYV. The CDR3 DNA is TGTGCCAGCAGCTTGTCAGTCTTTTACGAGCAGTACGTC.

This chain connects TRBV3-1 to TRBJ2-7; the match to TRBD1 covers 7 bases. The junction had 2 bases not matched to a gene; V was cut back by 0 bases and J by 0 bases. This CDR3 has 15 amino acids. Germline lookup yields CDR1 LGHDT and CDR2 YNNKEL (reference sequence). As DNA, the CDR3 is TGTGCCAGCAGCCAAGACGGGACAGCCTCCTACGAGCAGTACTTC. Its protein is CASSQDGTASYEQYF.